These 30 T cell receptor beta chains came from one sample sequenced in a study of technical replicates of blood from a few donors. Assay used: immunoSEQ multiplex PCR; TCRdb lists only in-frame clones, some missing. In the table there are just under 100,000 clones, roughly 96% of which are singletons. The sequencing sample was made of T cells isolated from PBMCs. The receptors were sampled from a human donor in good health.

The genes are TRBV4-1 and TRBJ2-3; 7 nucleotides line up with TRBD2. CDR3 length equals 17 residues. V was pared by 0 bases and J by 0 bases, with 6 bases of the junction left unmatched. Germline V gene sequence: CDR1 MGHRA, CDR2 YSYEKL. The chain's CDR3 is CASSQDVGSGSTDTQYF. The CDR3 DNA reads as TGCGCCAGCAGCCAAGATGTGGGTAGCGGGAGCACAGATACGCAGTATTTT.

CDR3 nucleotide sequence: TGTGCCAGCAGTCCGGGACAGGGAACCATTGCAACTAATGAAAAACTGTTTTTT. It is translated as CASSPGQGTIATNEKLFF. This chain joins TRBV27 and TRBJ1-4, with 9 bases lining up with TRBD1. The CDR3 extends over 18 amino acids. CDR1 and CDR2 (germline): MNHEY, SMNVEV (reference sequence). The J segment lost 0 bases and the V segment lost 5 bases, leaving 10 bases of the junction unmatched. Full variable domain (outside the CDR3, taken from reference TRBV27 and TRBJ1-4): EAQVTQNPRYLITVTGKKLTVTCSQNMNHEYMSWYRQDPGLGLRQIYYSMNVEVTDKGDVPEGYKVSRKEKRNFPLILESPSPNQTSLYFCASSPGQGTIATNEKLFFGSGTQLSVL.

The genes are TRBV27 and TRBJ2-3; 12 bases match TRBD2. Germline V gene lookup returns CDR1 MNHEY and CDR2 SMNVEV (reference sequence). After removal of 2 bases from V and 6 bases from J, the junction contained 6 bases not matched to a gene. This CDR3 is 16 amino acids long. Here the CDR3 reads CASSLLAGGPMDTQYF. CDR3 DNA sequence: TGTGCCAGCAGTTTACTAGCGGGGGGGCCTATGGATACGCAGTATTTT.

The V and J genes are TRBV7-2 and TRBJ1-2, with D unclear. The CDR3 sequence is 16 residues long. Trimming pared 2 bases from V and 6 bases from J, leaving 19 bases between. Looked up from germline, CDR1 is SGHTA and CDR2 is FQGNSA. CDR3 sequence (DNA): TGTGCCAGCAGCTTAAGCCCCCCGCGGGGTCAGGATGGCTACACCTTC. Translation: CASSLSPPRGQDGYTF.

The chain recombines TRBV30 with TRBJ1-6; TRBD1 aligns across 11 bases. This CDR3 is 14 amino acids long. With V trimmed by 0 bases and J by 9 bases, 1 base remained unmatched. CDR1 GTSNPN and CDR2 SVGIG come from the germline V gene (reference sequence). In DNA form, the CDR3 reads TGTGCCTGGAGTGTAGGGACAGGGGGTTCACCCCTCCACTTT. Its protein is CAWSVGTGGSPLHF.

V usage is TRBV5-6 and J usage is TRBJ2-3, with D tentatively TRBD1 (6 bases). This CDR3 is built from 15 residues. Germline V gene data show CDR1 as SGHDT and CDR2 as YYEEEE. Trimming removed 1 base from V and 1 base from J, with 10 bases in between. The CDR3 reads CASSLRGFGTDTQYF. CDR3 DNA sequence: TGTGCCAGCAGCTTGAGGGGGTTCGGCACAGATACGCAGTATTTT.

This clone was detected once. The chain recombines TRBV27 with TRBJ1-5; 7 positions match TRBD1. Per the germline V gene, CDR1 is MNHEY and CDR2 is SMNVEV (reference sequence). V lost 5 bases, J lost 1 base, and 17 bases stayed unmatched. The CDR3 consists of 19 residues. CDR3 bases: TGTGCCAGCAGTAAACCCAGCGGTACAGGGGTCGGGAGCAATCAGCCCCAGCATTTT. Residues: CASSKPSGTGVGSNQPQHF.

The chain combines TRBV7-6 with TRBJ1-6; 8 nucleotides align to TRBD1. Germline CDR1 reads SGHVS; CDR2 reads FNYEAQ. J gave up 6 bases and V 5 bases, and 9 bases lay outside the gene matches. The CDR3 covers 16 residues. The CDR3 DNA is TGTGCCAGCAGCCCCCGACCCGGACAGGGTAATTCACCCCTCCACTTT. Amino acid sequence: CASSPRPGQGNSPLHF.

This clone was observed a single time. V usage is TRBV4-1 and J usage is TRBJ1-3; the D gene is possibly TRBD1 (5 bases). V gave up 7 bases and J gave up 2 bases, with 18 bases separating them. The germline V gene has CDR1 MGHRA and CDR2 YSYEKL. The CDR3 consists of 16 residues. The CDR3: CASKAREASAGNTIYF. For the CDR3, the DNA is TGCGCCAGCAAAGCCAGGGAGGCTTCGGCTGGAAACACCATATATTTT.

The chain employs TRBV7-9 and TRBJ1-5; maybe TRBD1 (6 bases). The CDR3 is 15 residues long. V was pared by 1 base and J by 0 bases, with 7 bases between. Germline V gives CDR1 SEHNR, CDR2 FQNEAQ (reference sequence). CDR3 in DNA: TGTGCCAGCAGCTTAGAAGGGGGTAGCAATCAGCCCCAGCATTTT. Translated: CASSLEGGSNQPQHF.

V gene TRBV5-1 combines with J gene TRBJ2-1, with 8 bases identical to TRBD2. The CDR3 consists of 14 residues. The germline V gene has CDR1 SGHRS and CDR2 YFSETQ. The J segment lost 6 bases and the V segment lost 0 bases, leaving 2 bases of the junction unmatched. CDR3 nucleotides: TGCGCCAGCAGCTTGGCTCTAGCGGGCAATGAGCAGTTCTTC. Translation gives CASSLALAGNEQFF.

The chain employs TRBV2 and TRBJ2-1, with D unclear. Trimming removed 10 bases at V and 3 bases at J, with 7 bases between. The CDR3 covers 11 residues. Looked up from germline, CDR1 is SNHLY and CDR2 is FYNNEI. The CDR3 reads CAIQNYNEQFF. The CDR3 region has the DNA TGTGCCATCCAGAACTACAATGAGCAGTTCTTC.

CDR3 region: CASSFGQALNTDTQYF. CDR3 DNA: TGTGCCAGCAGCTTTGGACAGGCCCTTAACACAGATACGCAGTATTTT. The rearrangement joins TRBV7-3 to TRBJ2-3; 7 positions agree with TRBD1. From germline, CDR1 is SGHTA and CDR2 FQGTGA. This CDR3 has 16 residues. With 3 bases clipped from V and 2 bases from J, the junction kept 8 bases outside the gene matches.

The DNA for the CDR3 is TGTGCCAGCACCGATGACAGGGCCGGGACTAATGAAAAACTGTTTTTT. Protein sequence: CASTDDRAGTNEKLFF. This rearrangement joins TRBV2 to TRBJ1-4, with TRBD1 matching over 7 bases. Germline loops: CDR1 SNHLY, CDR2 FYNNEI. CDR3 length: 16 residues. After removal of 7 bases from V and 2 bases from J, the junction contained 10 bases not matched to a gene.

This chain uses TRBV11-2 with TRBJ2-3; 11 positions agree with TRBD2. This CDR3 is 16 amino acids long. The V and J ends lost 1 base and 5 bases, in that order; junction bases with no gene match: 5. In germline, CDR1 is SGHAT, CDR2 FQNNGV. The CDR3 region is CASSLGSGGVGDTQYF. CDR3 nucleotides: TGTGCCAGCAGCTTAGGTAGCGGGGGGGTCGGAGATACGCAGTATTTT.

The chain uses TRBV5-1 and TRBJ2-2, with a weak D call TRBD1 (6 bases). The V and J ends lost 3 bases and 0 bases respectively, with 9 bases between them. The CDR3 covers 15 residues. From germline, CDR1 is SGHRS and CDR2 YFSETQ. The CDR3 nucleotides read TGCGCCAGCAGCTCGGACAGAACGAACACCGGGGAGCTGTTTTTT. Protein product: CASSSDRTNTGELFF.

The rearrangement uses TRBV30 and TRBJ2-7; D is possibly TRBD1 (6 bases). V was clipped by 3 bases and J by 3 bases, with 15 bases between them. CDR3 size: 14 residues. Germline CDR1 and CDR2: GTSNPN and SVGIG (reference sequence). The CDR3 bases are TGTGCCTGGAGCGATGACAGGTTCCTCTACGAGCAGTACTTC. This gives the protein CAWSDDRFLYEQYF.

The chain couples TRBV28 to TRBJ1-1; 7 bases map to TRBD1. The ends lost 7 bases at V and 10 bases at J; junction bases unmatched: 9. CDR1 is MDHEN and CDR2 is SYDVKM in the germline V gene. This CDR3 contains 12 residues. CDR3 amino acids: CASTGQEQGAFF. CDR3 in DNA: TGTGCCAGCACTGGACAGGAGCAAGGAGCTTTCTTT.

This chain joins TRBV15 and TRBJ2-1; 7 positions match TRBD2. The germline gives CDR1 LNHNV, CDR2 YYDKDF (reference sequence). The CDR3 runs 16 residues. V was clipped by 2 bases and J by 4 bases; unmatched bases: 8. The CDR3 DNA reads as TGTGCCACCAGCAGATACGGACTAGACAATTACAATGAGCAGTTCTTC. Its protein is CATSRYGLDNYNEQFF.

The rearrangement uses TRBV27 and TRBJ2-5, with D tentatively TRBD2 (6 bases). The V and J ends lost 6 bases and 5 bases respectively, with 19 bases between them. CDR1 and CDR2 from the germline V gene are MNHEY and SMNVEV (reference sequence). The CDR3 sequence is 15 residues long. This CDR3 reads CASSPHMGGRETQYF. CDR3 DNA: TGTGCCAGCAGCCCTCATATGGGGGGTAGGGAGACCCAGTACTTC.

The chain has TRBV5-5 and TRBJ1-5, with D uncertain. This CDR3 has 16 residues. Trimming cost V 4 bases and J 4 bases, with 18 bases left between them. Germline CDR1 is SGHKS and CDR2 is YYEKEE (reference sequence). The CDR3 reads CASSPRRQASNQPQHF. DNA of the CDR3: TGTGCCAGCAGCCCGCGGAGGCAGGCCTCAAATCAGCCCCAGCATTTT.

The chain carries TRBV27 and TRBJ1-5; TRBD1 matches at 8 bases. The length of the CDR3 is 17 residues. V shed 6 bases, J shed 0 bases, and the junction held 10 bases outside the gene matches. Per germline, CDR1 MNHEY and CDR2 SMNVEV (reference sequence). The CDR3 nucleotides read TGTGCCAGCAGCCCAAGGACAGGGCCTTTTAGCAATCAGCCCCAGCATTTT. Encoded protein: CASSPRTGPFSNQPQHF.

CDR3: CASSQVSEKLFF. CDR3 DNA: TGTGCCAGCAGCCAAGTATCCGAAAAACTGTTTTTT. J is TRBJ1-4 and V is TRBV14, with unresolved D. CDR3 length equals 12 residues. The germline V gene has CDR1 SGHDN and CDR2 FVKESK. The V end was cut by 1 base, the J end by 8 bases, with 5 bases between.

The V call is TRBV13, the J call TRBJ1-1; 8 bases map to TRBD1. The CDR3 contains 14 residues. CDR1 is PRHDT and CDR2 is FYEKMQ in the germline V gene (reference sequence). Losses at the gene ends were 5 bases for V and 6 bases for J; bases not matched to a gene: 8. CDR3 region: CASSRRMTGAEAFF. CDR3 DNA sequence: TGTGCCAGCAGCCGCCGGATGACAGGGGCTGAAGCTTTCTTT.

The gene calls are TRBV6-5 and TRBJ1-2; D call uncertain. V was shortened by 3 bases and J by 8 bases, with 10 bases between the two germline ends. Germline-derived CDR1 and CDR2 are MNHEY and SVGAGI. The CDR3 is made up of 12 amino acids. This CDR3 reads CASSYWAGGYTF. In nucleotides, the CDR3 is TGTGCCAGCAGTTATTGGGCAGGAGGCTACACCTTC.

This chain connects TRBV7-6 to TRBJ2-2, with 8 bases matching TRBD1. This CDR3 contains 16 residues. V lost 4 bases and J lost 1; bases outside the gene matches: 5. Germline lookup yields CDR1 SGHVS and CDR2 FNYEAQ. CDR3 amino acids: CASSSGTGGNTGELFF. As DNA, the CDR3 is TGTGCCAGCAGCTCGGGGACAGGAGGGAACACCGGGGAGCTGTTTTTT. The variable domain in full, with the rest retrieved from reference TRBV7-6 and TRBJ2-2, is GAGVSQSPRYKVTKRGQDVALRCDPISGHVSLYWYRQALGQGPEFLTYFNYEAQQDKSGLPNDRFSAERPEGSISTLTIQRTEQRDSAMYRCASSSGTGGNTGELFFGEGSRLTVL.

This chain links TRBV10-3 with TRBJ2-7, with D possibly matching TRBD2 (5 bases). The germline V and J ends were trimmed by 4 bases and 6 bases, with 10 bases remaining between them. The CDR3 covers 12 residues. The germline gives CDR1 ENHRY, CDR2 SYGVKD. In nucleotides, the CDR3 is TGTGCCATCAGTGCCAGCGGCACCGAGCAGTACTTC. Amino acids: CAISASGTEQYF.

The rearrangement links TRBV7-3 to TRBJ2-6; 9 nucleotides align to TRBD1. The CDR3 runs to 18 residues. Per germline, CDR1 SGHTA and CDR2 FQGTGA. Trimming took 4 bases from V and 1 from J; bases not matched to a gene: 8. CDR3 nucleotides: TGTGCCAGCAGCTCAACCGGGACAGGGCTATCTGGGGCCAACGTCCTGACTTTC. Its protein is CASSSTGTGLSGANVLTF. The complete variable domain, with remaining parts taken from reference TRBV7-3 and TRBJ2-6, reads GAGVSQTPSNKVTEKGKYVELRCDPISGHTALYWYRQSLGQGPEFLIYFQGTGAADDSGLPNDRFFAVRPEGSVSTLKIQRTERGDSAVYLCASSSTGTGLSGANVLTFGAGSRLTVL.

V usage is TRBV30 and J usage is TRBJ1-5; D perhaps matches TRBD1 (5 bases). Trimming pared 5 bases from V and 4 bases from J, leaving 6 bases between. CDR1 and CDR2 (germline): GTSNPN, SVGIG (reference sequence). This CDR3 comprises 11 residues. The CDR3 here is CAWGANQPQHF. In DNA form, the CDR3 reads TGTGCCTGGGGGGCAAATCAGCCCCAGCATTTT.

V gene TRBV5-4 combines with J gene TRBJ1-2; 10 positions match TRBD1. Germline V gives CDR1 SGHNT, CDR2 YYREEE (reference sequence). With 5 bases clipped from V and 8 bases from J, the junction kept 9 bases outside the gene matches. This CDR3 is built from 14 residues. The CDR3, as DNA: TGTGCCAGCAGAAATCAAGGACAGGGGGGAGGCTACACCTTC. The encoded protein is CASRNQGQGGGYTF. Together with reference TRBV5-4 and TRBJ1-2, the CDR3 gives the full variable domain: ETGVTQSPTHLIKTRGQQVTLRCSSQSGHNTVSWYQQALGQGPQFIFQYYREEENGRGNFPPRFSGLQFPNYSSELNVNALELDDSALYLCASRNQGQGGGYTFGSGTRLTVV.